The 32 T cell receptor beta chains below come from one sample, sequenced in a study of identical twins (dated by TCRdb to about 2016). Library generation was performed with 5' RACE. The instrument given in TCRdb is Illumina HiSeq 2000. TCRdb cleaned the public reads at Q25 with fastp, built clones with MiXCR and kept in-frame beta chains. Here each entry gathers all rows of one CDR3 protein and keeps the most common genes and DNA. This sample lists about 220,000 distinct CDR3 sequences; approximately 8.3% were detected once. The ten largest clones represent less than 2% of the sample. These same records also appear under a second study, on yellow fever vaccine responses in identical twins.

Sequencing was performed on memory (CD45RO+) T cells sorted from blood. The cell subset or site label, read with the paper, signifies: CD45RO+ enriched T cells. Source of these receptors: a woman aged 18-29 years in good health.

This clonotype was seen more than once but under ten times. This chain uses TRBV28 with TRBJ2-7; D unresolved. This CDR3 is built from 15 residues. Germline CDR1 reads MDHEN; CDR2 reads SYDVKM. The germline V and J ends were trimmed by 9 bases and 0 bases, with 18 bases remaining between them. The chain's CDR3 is CASMIRDGFSYEQYF. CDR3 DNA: TGTGCCAGTATGATACGAGATGGGTTCTCCTACGAGCAGTACTTC.

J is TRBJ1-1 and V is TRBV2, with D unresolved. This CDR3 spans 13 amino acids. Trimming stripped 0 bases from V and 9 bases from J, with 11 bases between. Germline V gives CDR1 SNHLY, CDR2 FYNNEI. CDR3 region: CASSEALRAQAFF. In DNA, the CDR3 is TGTGCCAGCAGTGAAGCGCTACGAGCCCAAGCTTTCTTT.

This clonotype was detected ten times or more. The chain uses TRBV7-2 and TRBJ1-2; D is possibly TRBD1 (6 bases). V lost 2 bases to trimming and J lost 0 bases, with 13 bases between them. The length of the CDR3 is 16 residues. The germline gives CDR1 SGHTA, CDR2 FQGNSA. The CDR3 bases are TGTGCCAGCAGCTTACTCCCAGGGGCAGCTAACTATGGCTACACCTTC. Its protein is CASSLLPGAANYGYTF.

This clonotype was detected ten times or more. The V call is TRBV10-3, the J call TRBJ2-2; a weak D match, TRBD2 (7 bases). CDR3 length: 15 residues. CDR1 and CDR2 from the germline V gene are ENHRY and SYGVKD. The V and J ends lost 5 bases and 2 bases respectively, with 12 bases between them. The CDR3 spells CAISLGGRNTGELFF. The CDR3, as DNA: TGTGCCATCAGTCTGGGGGGGCGCAACACCGGGGAGCTGTTTTTT.

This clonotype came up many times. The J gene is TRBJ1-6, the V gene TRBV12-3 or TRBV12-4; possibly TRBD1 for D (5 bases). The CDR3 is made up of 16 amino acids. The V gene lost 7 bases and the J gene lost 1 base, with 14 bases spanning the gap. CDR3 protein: CASTFPGQSYNSPLHF. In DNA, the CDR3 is TGTGCCAGCACCTTCCCAGGGCAGTCCTATAATTCACCCCTCCACTTT.

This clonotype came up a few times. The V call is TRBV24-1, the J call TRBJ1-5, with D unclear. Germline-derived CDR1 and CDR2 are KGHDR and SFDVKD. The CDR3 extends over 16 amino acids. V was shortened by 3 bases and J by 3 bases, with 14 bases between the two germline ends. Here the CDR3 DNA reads TGTGCCACCAGTGATAACAGTCAATCCAACAATCAGCCCCAGCATTTT. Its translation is CATSDNSQSNNQPQHF.

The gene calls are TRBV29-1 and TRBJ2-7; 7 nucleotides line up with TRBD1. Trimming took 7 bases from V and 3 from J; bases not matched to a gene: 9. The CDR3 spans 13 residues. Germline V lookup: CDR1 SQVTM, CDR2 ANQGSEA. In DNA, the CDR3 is TGCAGCGCCACAGGGGCCCCCGTCTACGAGCAGTACTTC. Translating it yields CSATGAPVYEQYF.

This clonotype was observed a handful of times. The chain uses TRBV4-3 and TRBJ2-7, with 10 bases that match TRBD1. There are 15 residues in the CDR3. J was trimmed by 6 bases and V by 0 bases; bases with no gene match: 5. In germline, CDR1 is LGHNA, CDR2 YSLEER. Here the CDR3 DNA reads TGCGCCAGCAGCCAAGAGGGGACAGGGGAAGGCGAGCAGTACTTC. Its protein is CASSQEGTGEGEQYF.

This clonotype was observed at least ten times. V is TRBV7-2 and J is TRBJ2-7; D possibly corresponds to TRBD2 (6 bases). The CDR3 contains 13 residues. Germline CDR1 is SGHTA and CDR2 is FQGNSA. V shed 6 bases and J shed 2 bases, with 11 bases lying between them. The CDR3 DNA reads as TGTGCCAGCAGACGGGACTCCGCCTACGAGCAGTACTTC. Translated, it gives CASRRDSAYEQYF. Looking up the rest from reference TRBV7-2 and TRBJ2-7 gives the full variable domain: GAGVSQSPSNKVTEKGKDVELRCDPISGHTALYWYRQSLGQGLEFLIYFQGNSAPDKSGLPSDRFSAERTGGSVSTLTIQRTQQEDSAVYLCASRRDSAYEQYFGPGTRLTVT.

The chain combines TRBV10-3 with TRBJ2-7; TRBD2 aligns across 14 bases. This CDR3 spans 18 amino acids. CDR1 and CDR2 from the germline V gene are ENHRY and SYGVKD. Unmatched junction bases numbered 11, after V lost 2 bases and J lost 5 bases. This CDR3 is CAISEPKSMGLAGDEQYF. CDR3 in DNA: TGTGCCATCAGTGAGCCGAAATCGATGGGACTAGCGGGAGACGAGCAGTACTTC.

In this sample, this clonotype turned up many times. The CDR3 protein is CASSRETSGYNEQFF. The CDR3 nucleotides read TGTGCCAGCAGCCGCGAGACTAGCGGATACAATGAGCAGTTCTTC. This sequence joins TRBV12-3 or TRBV12-4 and TRBJ2-1, with TRBD2 identical over 9 bases. The ends lost 6 bases at V and 4 bases at J; junction bases unmatched: 7. CDR3 length: 15 amino acids.

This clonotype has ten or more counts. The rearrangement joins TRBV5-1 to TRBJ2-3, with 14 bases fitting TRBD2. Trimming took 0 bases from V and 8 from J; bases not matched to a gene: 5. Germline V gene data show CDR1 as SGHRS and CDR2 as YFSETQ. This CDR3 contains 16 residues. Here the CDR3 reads CASSLAGTSGSGTQYF. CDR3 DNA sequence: TGCGCCAGCAGCTTGGCCGGGACTAGCGGGAGCGGTACGCAGTATTTT.

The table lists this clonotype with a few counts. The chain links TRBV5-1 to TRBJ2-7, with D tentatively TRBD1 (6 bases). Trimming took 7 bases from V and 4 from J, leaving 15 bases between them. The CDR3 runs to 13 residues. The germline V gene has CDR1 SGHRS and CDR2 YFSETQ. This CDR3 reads CASRTATAYEQYF. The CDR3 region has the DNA TGCGCCAGCCGGACAGCCACGGCTTACGAGCAGTACTTC.

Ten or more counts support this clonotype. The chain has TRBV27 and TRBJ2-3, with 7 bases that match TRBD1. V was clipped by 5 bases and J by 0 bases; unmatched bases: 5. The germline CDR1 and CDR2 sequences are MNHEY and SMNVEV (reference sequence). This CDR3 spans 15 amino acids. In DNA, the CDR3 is TGTGCCAGCAGTGTTGGGACAGTTAGCACAGATACGCAGTATTTT. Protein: CASSVGTVSTDTQYF.

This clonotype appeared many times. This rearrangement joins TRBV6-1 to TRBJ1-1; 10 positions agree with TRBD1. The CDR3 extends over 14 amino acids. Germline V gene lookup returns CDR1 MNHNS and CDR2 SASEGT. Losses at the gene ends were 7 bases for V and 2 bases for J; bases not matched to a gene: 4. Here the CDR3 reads CASIRQGANTEAFF. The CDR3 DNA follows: TGTGCCAGCATCCGACAGGGGGCAAACACTGAAGCTTTCTTT.

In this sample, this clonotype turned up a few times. CDR3 loop: CASTEGILRRNEQFF. For the CDR3, the DNA is TGTGCCAGCACCGAGGGTATTTTGAGGAGAAATGAGCAGTTCTTC. This chain connects TRBV5-8 to TRBJ2-1, with D tentatively TRBD2 (5 bases). The germline V gene encodes CDR1 SGHTS and CDR2 YDEGEE. V was clipped by 6 bases and J by 7 bases, with 20 bases between them. The CDR3 is 15 residues long.

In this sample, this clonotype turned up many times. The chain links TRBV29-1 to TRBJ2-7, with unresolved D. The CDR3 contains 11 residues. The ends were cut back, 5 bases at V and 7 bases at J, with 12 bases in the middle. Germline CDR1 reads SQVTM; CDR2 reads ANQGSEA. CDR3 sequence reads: CSVYESSEQYF. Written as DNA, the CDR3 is TGCAGCGTTTACGAGTCATCGGAGCAGTACTTC.

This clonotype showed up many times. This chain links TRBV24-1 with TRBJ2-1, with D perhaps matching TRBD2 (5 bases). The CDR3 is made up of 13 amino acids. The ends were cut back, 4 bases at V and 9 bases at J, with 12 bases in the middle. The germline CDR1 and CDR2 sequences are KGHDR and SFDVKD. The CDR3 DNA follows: TGTGCCACCAGTGACCTGGAGGAAGGTGAGCAGTTCTTC. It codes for CATSDLEEGEQFF.

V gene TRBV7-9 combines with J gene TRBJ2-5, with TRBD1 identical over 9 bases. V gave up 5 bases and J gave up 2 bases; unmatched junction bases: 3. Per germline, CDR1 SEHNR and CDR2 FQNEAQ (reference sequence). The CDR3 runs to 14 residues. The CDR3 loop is CASSPGTGQETQYF. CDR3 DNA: TGTGCCAGCAGCCCCGGGACAGGGCAAGAGACCCAGTACTTC.

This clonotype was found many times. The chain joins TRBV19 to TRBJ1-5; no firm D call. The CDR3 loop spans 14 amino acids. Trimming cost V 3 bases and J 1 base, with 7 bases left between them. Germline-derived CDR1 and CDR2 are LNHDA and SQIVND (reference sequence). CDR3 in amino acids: CASSIGSSNQPQHF. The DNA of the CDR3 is TGTGCCAGTAGTATCGGGTCGAGCAATCAGCCCCAGCATTTT.

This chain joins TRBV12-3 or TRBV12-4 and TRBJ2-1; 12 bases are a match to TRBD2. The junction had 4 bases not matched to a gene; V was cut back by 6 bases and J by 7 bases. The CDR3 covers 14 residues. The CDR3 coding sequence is TGTGCCAGCAGGCTAGCGGGGGGGACTAATGAGCAGTTCTTC. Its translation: CASRLAGGTNEQFF.

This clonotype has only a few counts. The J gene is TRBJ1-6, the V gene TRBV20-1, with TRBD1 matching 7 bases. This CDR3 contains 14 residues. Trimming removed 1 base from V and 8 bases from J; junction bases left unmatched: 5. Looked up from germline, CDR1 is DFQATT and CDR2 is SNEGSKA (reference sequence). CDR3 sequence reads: CSARGQGWYSPLHF. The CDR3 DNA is TGCAGTGCTAGAGGACAGGGATGGTATTCACCCCTCCACTTT.

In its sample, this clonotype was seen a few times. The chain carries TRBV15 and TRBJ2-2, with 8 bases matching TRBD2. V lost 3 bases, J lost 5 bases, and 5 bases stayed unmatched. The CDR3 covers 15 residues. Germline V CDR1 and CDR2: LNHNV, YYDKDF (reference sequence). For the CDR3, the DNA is TGTGCCACCAGCAGGAAGGGCGGGGGGACCGGGGAGCTGTTTTTT. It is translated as CATSRKGGGTGELFF.

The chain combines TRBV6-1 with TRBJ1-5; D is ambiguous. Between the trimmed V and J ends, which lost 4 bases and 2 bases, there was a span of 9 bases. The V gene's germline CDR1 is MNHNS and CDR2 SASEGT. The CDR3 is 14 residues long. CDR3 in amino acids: CASSAGRGNQPQHF. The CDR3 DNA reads TGTGCCAGCAGTGCTGGACGGGGCAATCAGCCCCAGCATTTT.

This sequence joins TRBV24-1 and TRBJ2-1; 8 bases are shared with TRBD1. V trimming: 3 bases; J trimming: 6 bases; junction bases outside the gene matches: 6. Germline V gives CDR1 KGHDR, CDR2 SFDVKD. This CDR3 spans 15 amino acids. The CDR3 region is CATSDLRQGFNEQFF. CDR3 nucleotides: TGTGCCACCAGTGATCTCAGACAGGGGTTCAATGAGCAGTTCTTC.

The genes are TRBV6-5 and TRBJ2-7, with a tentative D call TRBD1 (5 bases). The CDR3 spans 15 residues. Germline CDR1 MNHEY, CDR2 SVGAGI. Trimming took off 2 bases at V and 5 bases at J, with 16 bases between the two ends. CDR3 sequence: CASSYRRTRSHEQYF. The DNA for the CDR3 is TGTGCCAGCAGTTACCGTAGGACAAGGAGCCACGAGCAGTACTTC.

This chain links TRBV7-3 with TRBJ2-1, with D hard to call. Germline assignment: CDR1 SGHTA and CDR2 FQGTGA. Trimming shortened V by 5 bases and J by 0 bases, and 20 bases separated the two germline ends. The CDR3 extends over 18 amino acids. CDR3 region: CASSPGPRPLGSYNEQFF. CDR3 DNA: TGTGCCAGCAGCCCCGGGCCCCGCCCCCTCGGCTCCTACAATGAGCAGTTCTTC.

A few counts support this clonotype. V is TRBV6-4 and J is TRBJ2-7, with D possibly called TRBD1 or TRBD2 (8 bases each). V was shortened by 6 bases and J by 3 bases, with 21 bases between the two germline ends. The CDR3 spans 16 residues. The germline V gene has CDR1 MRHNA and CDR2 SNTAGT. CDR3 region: CASSASGGTGNYEQYF. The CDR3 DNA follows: TGTGCCAGCAGCGCCTCGGGGGGGACAGGCAACTACGAGCAGTACTTC.

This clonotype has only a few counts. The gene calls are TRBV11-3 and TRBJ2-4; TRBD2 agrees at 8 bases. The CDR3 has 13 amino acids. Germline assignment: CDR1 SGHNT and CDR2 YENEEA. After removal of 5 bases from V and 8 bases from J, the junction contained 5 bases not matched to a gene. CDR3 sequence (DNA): TGTGCCAGCAGCCCGGGAGGGCAGGACATTCAGTACTTC. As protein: CASSPGGQDIQYF.

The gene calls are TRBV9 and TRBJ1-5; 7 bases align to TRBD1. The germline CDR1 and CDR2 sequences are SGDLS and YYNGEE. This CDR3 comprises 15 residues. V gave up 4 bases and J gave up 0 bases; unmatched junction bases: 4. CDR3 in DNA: TGTGCCAGCAGCCCCGGACAGGATAGCAATCAGCCCCAGCATTTT. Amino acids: CASSPGQDSNQPQHF.

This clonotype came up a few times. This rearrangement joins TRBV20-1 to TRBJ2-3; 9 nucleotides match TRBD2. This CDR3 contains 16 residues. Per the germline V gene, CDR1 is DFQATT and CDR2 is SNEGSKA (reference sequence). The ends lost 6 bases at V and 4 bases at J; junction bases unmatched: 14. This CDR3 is CSARWRGGLSPDTQYF. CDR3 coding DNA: TGCAGTGCCAGGTGGCGGGGGGGCCTATCGCCAGATACGCAGTATTTT.

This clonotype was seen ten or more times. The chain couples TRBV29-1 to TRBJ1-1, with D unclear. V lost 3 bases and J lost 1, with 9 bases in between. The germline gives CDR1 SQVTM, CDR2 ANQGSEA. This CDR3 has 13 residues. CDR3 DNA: TGCAGCGTTGATTACCAGAAGAACACTGAAGCTTTCTTT. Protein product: CSVDYQKNTEAFF.